Detailed here is one TCR beta chain. The data derive from a study of blood T cell repertoires in COVID-19. V gave up 3 bases and J gave up 3 bases; unmatched junction bases: 4. The CDR3 has 13 residues. CDR1 and CDR2 from the germline V gene are DFQATT and SNEGSKA (reference sequence). The data were produced by immunoSEQ multiplex PCR, yet TCRdb's version contains in-frame clones alone and is incomplete. The table includes 100,000 to 150,000 clones, 75% to 90% detected once. Sequenced sample: peripheral blood. The chain carries TRBV20-1 and TRBJ2-7, with 8 bases identical to TRBD1. This TCR derives from a man aged 55 to 70 with COVID-19, enrolled during active disease. The CDR3 DNA reads as TGCAGTGCTAGTGACAGGGGCCTCTACGAGCAGTACTTC. This codes for CSASDRGLYEQYF.